These 8 T cell receptor beta chains came from one sample sequenced in a study of blood T cell repertoires in COVID-19. Sequencing was performed with immunoSEQ multiplex PCR; in TCRdb, only in-frame clones are kept and a portion is missing. The sample shows 150,000 or so clones, 70% to 90% of them seen only once. Sequenced: PBMCs or T cells enriched from blood (not recorded which). These receptors all stem from a woman between 45 and 60 years old who had recovered from COVID-19.

This rearrangement joins TRBV30 to TRBJ2-5, with 8 positions matching TRBD2. Germline V gene data show CDR1 as GTSNPN and CDR2 as SVGIG (reference sequence). After removal of 0 bases from V and 4 bases from J, the junction contained 7 bases not matched to a gene. This CDR3 comprises 15 residues. The CDR3 bases are TGTGCCTGGAGTGTACAATTCCGGGGGGGAGAGACCCAGTACTTC. Protein product: CAWSVQFRGGETQYF.

The genes are TRBV18 and TRBJ2-5; 8 bases match TRBD2. V shed 4 bases and J 0 bases; nucleotides not matched to a gene: 4. The CDR3 has 15 residues. CDR1 is KGHSH, CDR2 LQKENI, per germline. For the CDR3, the DNA is TGTGCCAGCTCACTGGCGGGGGGCCACCAAGAGACCCAGTACTTC. Encoded protein: CASSLAGGHQETQYF.

The rearrangement joins TRBV5-1 to TRBJ2-5; 8 positions match TRBD1. CDR1 SGHRS and CDR2 YFSETQ come from the germline V gene. This CDR3 region has 13 residues. With V trimmed by 5 bases and J by 4 bases, 4 bases remained unmatched. The CDR3 here is CASSSGTGETQYF. As DNA, the CDR3 is TGCGCCAGCAGTTCCGGGACAGGAGAGACCCAGTACTTC.

This sequence joins TRBV2 and TRBJ1-5; D perhaps matches TRBD1 (6 bases). Germline loops: CDR1 SNHLY, CDR2 FYNNEI. The V end was cut by 6 bases, the J end by 2 bases, with 14 bases between. The CDR3 has 15 amino acids. This chain's CDR3 is CASSRGGRGNQPQHF. Written as DNA, the CDR3 is TGTGCCAGCAGCCGAGGGGGTCGGGGCAATCAGCCCCAGCATTTT. The variable domain in full, with the rest retrieved from reference TRBV2 and TRBJ1-5, is EPEVTQTPSHQVTQMGQEVILRCVPISNHLYFYWYRQILGQKVEFLVSFYNNEISEKSEIFDDQFSVERPDGSNFTLKIRSTKLEDSAMYFCASSRGGRGNQPQHFGDGTRLSIL.

The rearrangement uses TRBV7-8 and TRBJ1-6, with a possible D match to TRBD1 (5 bases). CDR3 size: 13 residues. From germline, CDR1 is SGHVS and CDR2 FQNEAQ. V shed 2 bases and J shed 6 bases, with 5 bases lying between them. The CDR3 DNA sequence: TGTGCCAGCAGCTTACAGGGTAATTCACCCCTCCACTTT. The encoded protein is CASSLQGNSPLHF.

The chain joins TRBV11-2 to TRBJ1-1; the D is unclear. Germline V lookup: CDR1 SGHAT, CDR2 FQNNGV. V dropped 0 bases and J dropped 4 bases, with 6 bases sitting between them. CDR3 length: 13 residues. CDR3 nucleotides: TGTGCCAGCAGCTTAGATTGGAGCACTGAAGCTTTCTTT. Amino acids: CASSLDWSTEAFF. Full variable domain (outside the CDR3, taken from reference TRBV11-2 and TRBJ1-1): EAGVAQSPRYKIIEKRQSVAFWCNPISGHATLYWYQQILGQGPKLLIQFQNNGVVDDSQLPKDRFSAERLKGVDSTLKIQPAKLEDSAVYLCASSLDWSTEAFFGQGTRLTVV.

The chain uses TRBV19 and TRBJ2-3; TRBD2 aligns across 12 bases. V dropped 6 bases and J dropped 5; count of bases not matched to a gene: 6. In germline, CDR1 is LNHDA, CDR2 SQIVND (reference sequence). The CDR3 is 15 amino acids. The CDR3 loop is CASRLAGGDQDTQYF. The CDR3 region has the DNA TGTGCCAGTAGGCTAGCGGGGGGGGACCAAGATACGCAGTATTTT.

The chain combines TRBV6-2 or TRBV6-3 with TRBJ2-1; TRBD2 aligns across 10 bases. The V segment lost 4 bases and the J segment 7 bases; nucleotides outside the gene matches: 10. The CDR3 has 16 amino acids. Germline CDR1 is MNHEY and CDR2 is SVGEGT. CDR3 amino acids: CASSSERGGRRNEQFF. CDR3 DNA sequence: TGTGCCAGCAGTTCCGAGCGGGGGGGCCGTCGTAATGAGCAGTTCTTC.